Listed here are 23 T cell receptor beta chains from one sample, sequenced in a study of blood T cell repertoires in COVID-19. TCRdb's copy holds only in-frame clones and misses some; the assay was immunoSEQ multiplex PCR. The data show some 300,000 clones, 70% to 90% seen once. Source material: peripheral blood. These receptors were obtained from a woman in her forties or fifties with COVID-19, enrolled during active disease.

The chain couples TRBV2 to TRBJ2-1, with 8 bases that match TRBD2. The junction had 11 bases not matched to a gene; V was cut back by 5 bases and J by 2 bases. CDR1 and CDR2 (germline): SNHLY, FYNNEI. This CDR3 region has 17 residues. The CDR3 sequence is CASSSGRGVSTYNEQFF. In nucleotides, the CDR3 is TGTGCCAGCAGTAGCGGGAGAGGGGTTTCGACCTACAATGAGCAGTTCTTC.

The chain's CDR3 is CASSPRDRDGNEQFF. The CDR3, as DNA: TGTGCCAGCTCACCCCGGGACAGGGACGGTAATGAGCAGTTCTTC. The genes are TRBV18 and TRBJ2-1; 9 bases map to TRBD1. Trimming cost V 3 bases and J 7 bases; bases outside gene matches: 7. Per germline, CDR1 KGHSH and CDR2 LQKENI. This CDR3 contains 15 residues.

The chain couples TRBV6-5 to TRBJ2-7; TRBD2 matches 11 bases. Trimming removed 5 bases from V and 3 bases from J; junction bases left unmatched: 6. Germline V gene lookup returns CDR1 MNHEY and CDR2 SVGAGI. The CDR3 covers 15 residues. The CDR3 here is CASSPPLAGDYEQYF. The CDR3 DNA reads TGTGCCAGCAGTCCTCCACTAGCGGGAGACTACGAGCAGTACTTC.

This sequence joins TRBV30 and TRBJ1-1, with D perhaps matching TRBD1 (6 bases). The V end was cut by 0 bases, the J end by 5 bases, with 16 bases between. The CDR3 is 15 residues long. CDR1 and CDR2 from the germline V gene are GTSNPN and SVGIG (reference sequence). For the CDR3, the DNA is TGTGCCTGGAGTGTGTACGGGACAAAGGTAACTGAAGCTTTCTTT. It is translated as CAWSVYGTKVTEAFF. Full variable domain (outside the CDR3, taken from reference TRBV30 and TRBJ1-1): SQTIHQWPATLVQPVGSPLSLECTVEGTSNPNLYWYRQAAGRGLQLLFYSVGIGQISSEVPQNLSASRPQDRQFILSSKKLLLSDSGFYLCAWSVYGTKVTEAFFGQGTRLTVV.

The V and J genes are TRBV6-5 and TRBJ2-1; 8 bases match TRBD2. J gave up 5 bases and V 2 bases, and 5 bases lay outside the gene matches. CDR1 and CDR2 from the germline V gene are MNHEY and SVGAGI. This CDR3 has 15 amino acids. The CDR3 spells CASSYTSGGHNEQFF. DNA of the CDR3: TGTGCCAGCAGTTACACCTCGGGGGGGCACAATGAGCAGTTCTTC.

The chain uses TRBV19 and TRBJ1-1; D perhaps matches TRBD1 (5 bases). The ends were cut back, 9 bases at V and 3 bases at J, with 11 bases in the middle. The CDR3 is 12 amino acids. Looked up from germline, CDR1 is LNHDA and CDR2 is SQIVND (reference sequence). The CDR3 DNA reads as TGTGCCAGCAGGCGGGGGGACACTGAAGCTTTCTTT. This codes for CASRRGDTEAFF.

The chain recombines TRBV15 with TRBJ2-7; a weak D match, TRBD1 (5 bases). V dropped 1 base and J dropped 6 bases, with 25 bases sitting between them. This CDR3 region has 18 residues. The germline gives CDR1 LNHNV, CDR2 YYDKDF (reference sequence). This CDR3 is CATSRGRGAPNKGLEQYF. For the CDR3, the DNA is TGTGCCACCAGCAGAGGCCGTGGGGCGCCGAACAAAGGGCTCGAGCAGTACTTC.

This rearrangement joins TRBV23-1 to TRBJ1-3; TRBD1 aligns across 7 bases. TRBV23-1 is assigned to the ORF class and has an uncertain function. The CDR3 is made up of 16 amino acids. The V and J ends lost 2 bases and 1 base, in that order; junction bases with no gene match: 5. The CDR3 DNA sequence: TGCGCCAGCAGTCAACCGGGACAGACATCTGGAAACACCATATATTTT. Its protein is CASSQPGQTSGNTIYF.

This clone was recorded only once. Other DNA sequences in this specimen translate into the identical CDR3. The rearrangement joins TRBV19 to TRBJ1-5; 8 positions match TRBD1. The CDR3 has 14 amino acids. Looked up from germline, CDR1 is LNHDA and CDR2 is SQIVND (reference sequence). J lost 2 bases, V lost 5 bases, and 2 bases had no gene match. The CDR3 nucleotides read TGTGCCAGTAGTCCGGGACAGGGCAATCAGCCCCAGCATTTT. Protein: CASSPGQGNQPQHF.

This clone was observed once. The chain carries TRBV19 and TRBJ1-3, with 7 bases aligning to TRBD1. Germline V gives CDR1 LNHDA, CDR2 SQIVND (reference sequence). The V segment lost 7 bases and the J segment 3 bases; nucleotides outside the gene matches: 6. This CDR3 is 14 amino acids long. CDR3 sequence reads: CASTMGQIGNTIYF. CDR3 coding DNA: TGTGCCAGTACCATGGGACAGATTGGAAACACCATATATTTT.

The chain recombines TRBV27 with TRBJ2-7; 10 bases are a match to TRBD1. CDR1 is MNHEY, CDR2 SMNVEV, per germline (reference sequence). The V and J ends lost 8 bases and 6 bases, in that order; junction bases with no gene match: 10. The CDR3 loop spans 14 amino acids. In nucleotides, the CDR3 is TGTGCCAGCCAAAGGGTGGGACAGGGGACCGAGCAGTACTTC. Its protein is CASQRVGQGTEQYF.

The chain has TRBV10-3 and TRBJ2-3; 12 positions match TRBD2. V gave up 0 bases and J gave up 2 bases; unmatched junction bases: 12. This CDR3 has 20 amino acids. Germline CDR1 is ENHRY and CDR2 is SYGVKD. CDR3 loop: CAISESGTSGPDGHTDTQYF. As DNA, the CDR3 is TGTGCCATCAGTGAGTCCGGGACTAGCGGGCCCGATGGCCACACAGATACGCAGTATTTT.

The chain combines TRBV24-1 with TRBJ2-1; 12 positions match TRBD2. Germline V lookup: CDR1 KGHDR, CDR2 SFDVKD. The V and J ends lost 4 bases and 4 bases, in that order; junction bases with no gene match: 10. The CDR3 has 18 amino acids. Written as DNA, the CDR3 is TGTGCCACCAGTGACCGGGGAAGGACTAGCGGGAAGTACAATGAGCAGTTCTTC. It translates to CATSDRGRTSGKYNEQFF.

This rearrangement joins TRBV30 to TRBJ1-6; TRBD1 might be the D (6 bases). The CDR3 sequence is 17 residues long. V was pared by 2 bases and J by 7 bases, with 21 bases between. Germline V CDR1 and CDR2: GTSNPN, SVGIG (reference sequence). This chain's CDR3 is CAWSRHRDILGNSPLHF. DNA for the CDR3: TGTGCCTGGAGTCGGCACCGGGACATCCTCGGAAATTCACCCCTCCACTTT.

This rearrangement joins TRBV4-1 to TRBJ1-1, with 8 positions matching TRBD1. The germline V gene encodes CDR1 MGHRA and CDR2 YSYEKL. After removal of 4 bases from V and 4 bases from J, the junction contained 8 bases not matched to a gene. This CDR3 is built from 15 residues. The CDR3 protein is CASSPVQGASTEAFF. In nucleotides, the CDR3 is TGCGCCAGCAGCCCAGTTCAGGGGGCGAGCACTGAAGCTTTCTTT.

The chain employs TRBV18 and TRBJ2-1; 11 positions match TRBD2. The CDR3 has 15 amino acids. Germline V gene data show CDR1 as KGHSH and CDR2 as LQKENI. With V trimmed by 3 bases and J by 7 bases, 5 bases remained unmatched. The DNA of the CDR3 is TGTGCCAGCTCACCTAGCGGGGGGGTGTTAAATGAGCAGTTCTTC. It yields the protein CASSPSGGVLNEQFF.

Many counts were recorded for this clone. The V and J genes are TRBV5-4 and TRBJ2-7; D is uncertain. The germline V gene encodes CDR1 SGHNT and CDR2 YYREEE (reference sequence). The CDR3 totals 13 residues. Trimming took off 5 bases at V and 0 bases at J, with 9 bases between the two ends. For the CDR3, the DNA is TGTGCCAGCAGACAGAAAAGCTCCTACGAGCAGTACTTC. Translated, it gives CASRQKSSYEQYF.

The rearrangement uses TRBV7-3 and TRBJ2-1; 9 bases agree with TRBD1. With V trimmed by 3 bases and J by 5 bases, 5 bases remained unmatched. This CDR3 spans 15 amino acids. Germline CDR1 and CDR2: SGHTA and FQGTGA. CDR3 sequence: CASSFSGDRDNEQFF. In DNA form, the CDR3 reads TGTGCCAGCAGCTTTTCTGGGGACAGGGACAATGAGCAGTTCTTC.

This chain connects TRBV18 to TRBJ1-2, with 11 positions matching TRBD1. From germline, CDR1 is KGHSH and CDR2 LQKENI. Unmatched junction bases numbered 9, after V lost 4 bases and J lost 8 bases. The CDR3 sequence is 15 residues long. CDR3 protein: CASSQPGQGVLGYTF. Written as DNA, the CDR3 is TGTGCCAGCTCACAACCGGGACAGGGGGTTCTCGGCTACACCTTC.

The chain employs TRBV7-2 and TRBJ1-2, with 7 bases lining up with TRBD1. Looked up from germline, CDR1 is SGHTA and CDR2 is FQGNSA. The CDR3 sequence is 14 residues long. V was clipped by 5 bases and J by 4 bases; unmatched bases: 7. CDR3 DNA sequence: TGTGCCAGCAGCCAAGGACAGGCGGTCTATGGCTACACCTTC. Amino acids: CASSQGQAVYGYTF.

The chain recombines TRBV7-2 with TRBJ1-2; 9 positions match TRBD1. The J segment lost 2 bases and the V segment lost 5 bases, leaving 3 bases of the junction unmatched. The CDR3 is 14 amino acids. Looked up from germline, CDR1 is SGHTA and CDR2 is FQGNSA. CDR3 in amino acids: CASSSGQGNYGYTF. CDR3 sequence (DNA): TGTGCCAGCAGCAGCGGACAGGGGAACTATGGCTACACCTTC.

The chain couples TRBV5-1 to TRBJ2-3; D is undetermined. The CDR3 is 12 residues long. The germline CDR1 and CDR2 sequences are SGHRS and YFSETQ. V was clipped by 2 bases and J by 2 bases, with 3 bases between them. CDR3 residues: CASSFYTDTQYF. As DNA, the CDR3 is TGCGCCAGCAGCTTCTACACAGATACGCAGTATTTT.

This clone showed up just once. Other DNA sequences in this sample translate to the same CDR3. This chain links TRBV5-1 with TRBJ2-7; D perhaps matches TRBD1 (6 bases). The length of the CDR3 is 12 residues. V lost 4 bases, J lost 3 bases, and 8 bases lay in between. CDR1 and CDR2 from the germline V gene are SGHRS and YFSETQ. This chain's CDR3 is CASSLTGYEQYF. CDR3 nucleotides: TGCGCCAGCAGCCTGACAGGCTACGAGCAGTACTTC.